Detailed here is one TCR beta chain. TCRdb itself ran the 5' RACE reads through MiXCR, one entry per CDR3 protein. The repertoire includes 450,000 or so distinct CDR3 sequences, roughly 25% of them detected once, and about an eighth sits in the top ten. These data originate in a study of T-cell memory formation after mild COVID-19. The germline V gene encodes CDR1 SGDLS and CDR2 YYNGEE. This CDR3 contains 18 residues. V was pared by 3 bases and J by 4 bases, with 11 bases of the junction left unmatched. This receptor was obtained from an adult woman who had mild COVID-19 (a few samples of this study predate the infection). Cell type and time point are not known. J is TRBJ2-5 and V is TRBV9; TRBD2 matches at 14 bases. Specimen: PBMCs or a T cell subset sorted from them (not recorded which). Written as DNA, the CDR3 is TGTGCCAGCAGCGCGGGCCCCGGACTAGCGGGAGGACGAGAGACCCAGTACTTC. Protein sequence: CASSAGPGLAGGRETQYF.